Sequencing of this TCR beta chain was carried out in a study of Tregs in tolerant kidney transplant recipients. Whole-study context: Recipients received nonmyeloablative bone marrow transplants from related graft donors, with transient mixed chimerism. Overall study results and limits: The small number of patients limits these findings pending further validation. For some patients, primers changed over time, blocking nucleotide-level comparison. In tolerant patients, donor-specific Tregs outgrew total Tregs, suggesting antigen-driven expansion.

CDR1 is KGHSH, CDR2 LQKENI, per germline. This CDR3 region has 14 residues. Germline trimming cut 2 bases from V and 6 bases from J; bases unmatched to any gene: 3. Sequenced by immunoSEQ multiplex PCR; TCRdb stores in-frame clones only, minus some. The sample contains roughly 99,000 clones, under 95% of which appear only once. Concerning this clone: Its antigen is currently unknown.

This material consisted of CD4+ T cells from blood, taken before the transplant. This TCR derives from a human donor who received a combined kidney and bone marrow transplant. V is TRBV18 and J is TRBJ2-5; 10 nucleotides match TRBD2. CDR3 residues: CASSPTSGKKTQYF. The CDR3 nucleotides are TGTGCCAGCTCACCAACTAGCGGGAAGAAGACCCAGTACTTC.